These 24 T cell receptor beta chains came from one sample sequenced in a study of neurological immune-mediated disorders. TCRdb recomputed calls from the 5' RACE reads with MiXCR, one row per CDR3 protein. The sample lists around 38,000 distinct CDR3 sequences; 13% to 15% were seen once. What was sequenced was CD4+ T cells from blood. The origin of the receptors is a woman aged 55 to 70 with HTLV-1-associated myelopathy (HAM/TSP).

About this clonotype: One end of the junction varies from germline; a read error may be responsible. V gene TRBV6-1 combines with J gene TRBJ1-5, with unresolved D. CDR1 is MNHNS and CDR2 is SASEGT in the germline V gene. This CDR3 has 19 residues. Written as DNA, the CDR3 is TGTGCCAGCAGCGGGCGCGAAAGACTAGCCCTGGATAGCAATCAGCCCCATCATTTT. Protein: CASSGRERLALDSNQPHHF.

This clonotype came up many times. The chain employs TRBV6-1 and TRBJ1-5, with D perhaps TRBD1 (5 bases). The CDR3 has 13 residues. CDR1 MNHNS and CDR2 SASEGT come from the germline V gene. The germline V and J ends were trimmed by 4 bases and 2 bases, with 6 bases remaining between them. CDR3 sequence: CASSGGGNQPQHF. The CDR3 DNA follows: TGTGCCAGCAGTGGGGGGGGCAATCAGCCCCAGCATTTT.

This clonotype showed up just a few times. A read error may produce the germline difference seen at one junction end. This chain links TRBV3-1 with TRBJ1-1; D perhaps matches TRBD1 (5 bases). This CDR3 has 17 amino acids. Germline CDR1 reads LGHDT; CDR2 reads YNNKEL (reference sequence). This CDR3 reads CASSKDGREIMNTEAFF. The CDR3 region has the DNA TGTGCCAGCAGCAAAGATGGCAGGGAGATAATGAACACTGAAGCTTTCTTT.

This clonotype was recorded at least ten times. The rearrangement uses TRBV7-2 and TRBJ1-3; D is undetermined. Trimming shortened V by 4 bases and J by 2 bases, and 12 bases separated the two germline ends. Germline loops: CDR1 SGHTA, CDR2 FQGNSA. This CDR3 comprises 15 residues. The CDR3 sequence is CASSSDARPGNTIYF. The CDR3 coding sequence is TGTGCCAGCAGCTCGGACGCGCGGCCTGGAAACACCATATATTTT.

This clonotype was seen repeatedly, ten times or more. The chain uses TRBV5-1 and TRBJ2-2; D may match TRBD1 or TRBD2 (6 bases each). V was trimmed by 2 bases and J by 4 bases, leaving 24 bases between them. The CDR3 consists of 19 residues. CDR1 SGHRS and CDR2 YFSETQ come from the germline V gene. The CDR3 coding sequence is TGCGCCAGCAGCTTATTAGGGGGGCCGAGCACCACTGGCACCGGGGAGCTGTTTTTT. Its protein is CASSLLGGPSTTGTGELFF.

This clonotype was observed once. The rearrangement uses TRBV9 and TRBJ2-5, with TRBD1 as a possible D gene (6 bases). CDR3 length: 18 residues. Trimming cost V 0 bases and J 1 base, with 19 bases left between them. Germline CDR1 reads SGDLS; CDR2 reads YYNGEE. The CDR3 DNA reads TGTGCCAGCAGCGTAGGGACCGGGACATGGGGCGGCCAAGAGACCCAGTACTTC. This sequence encodes CASSVGTGTWGGQETQYF.

This clonotype has a count of ten or more. The chain carries TRBV7-9 and TRBJ1-4; D unresolved. The germline V gene encodes CDR1 SEHNR and CDR2 FQNEAQ (reference sequence). CDR3 length: 13 residues. Trimming removed 4 bases from V and 6 bases from J, with 9 bases in between. CDR3 loop: CASSSRPYEKLFF. The CDR3 region has the DNA TGTGCCAGCAGCTCCCGACCGTATGAAAAACTGTTTTTT.

In this sample, this clonotype turned up many times. The V gene is TRBV5-5, the J gene TRBJ2-1; TRBD2 agrees at 9 bases. V lost 4 bases, J lost 8 bases, and 10 bases stayed unmatched. Germline lookup yields CDR1 SGHKS and CDR2 YYEKEE (reference sequence). The CDR3 contains 15 residues. CDR3 sequence reads: CASSPVAGVPHEQFF. For the CDR3, the DNA is TGTGCCAGCAGCCCGGTAGCGGGGGTTCCCCATGAGCAGTTCTTC.

This clonotype has at least ten counts. CDR3 protein: CASSFGTASYGYTF. The CDR3 DNA sequence: TGTGCCAGCAGCTTTGGGACAGCTTCCTATGGCTACACCTTC. The rearrangement links TRBV7-2 to TRBJ1-2; 7 bases map to TRBD1. Per germline, CDR1 SGHTA and CDR2 FQGNSA. Trimming cost V 3 bases and J 4 bases; bases outside gene matches: 5. The CDR3 totals 14 residues.

This clonotype has at least ten counts. The chain is built from TRBV6-1 and TRBJ2-1; possible D gene TRBD2, 6 bases. Germline-derived CDR1 and CDR2 are MNHNS and SASEGT. V was cut by 6 bases and J by 4 bases, with 16 bases left in between. This CDR3 region has 15 residues. The CDR3, as DNA: TGTGCCAGCAGCTCCCGGGGAGGTCTATACAATGAGCAGTTCTTC. Its protein is CASSSRGGLYNEQFF.

This clonotype was picked up many times. V is TRBV5-1 and J is TRBJ2-3; D is uncertain. The CDR3 has 15 amino acids. Trimming cost V 4 bases and J 2 bases, with 14 bases left between them. The V gene's germline CDR1 is SGHRS and CDR2 YFSETQ. Here the CDR3 reads CASSEKVRATDTQYF. The CDR3 nucleotides are TGCGCCAGCAGCGAGAAGGTAAGGGCCACAGATACGCAGTATTTT.

This rearrangement joins TRBV18 to TRBJ2-1; TRBD1 matches 8 bases. V dropped 3 bases and J dropped 5; count of bases not matched to a gene: 3. The CDR3 consists of 14 residues. The V gene's germline CDR1 is KGHSH and CDR2 LQKENI. CDR3 nucleotide sequence: TGTGCCAGCTCACCCGGGACAGGTGACAATGAGCAGTTCTTC. Translating gives CASSPGTGDNEQFF.

This clonotype was recorded at least ten times. The V and J genes are TRBV30 and TRBJ2-3, with 9 bases fitting TRBD1. Losses at the gene ends were 5 bases for V and 4 bases for J; bases not matched to a gene: 7. CDR3 length equals 14 residues. Germline V lookup: CDR1 GTSNPN, CDR2 SVGIG (reference sequence). As DNA, the CDR3 is TGTGCCTGGGACCGGGACAGGGTGTCAGATACGCAGTATTTT. This sequence encodes CAWDRDRVSDTQYF.

This clonotype was detected many times. V gene TRBV4-1 combines with J gene TRBJ2-7; 8 bases are shared with TRBD1. Germline assignment: CDR1 MGHRA and CDR2 YSYEKL. V lost 3 bases and J lost 3; bases outside the gene matches: 4. CDR3 length equals 14 residues. The chain's CDR3 is CASSQTGDGYEQYF. CDR3 bases: TGCGCCAGCAGCCAGACAGGGGACGGCTACGAGCAGTACTTC.

This clonotype has ten or more counts. The CDR3 spells CATRDRGLGDIQYF. DNA of the CDR3: TGTGCCACCCGGGACAGGGGGCTGGGGGACATTCAGTACTTC. This sequence joins TRBV6-1 and TRBJ2-4; TRBD1 aligns across 12 bases. This CDR3 is built from 14 residues. The junction had 9 bases not matched to a gene; V was cut back by 10 bases and J by 8 bases. From germline, CDR1 is MNHNS and CDR2 SASEGT.

CDR3 in amino acids: CASSSGQGVKNIQYF. The CDR3 region has the DNA TGCGCCAGCAGCTCGGGACAGGGGGTCAAAAACATTCAGTACTTC. The chain joins TRBV5-1 to TRBJ2-4, with TRBD1 matching over 11 bases. Unmatched junction bases numbered 2, after V lost 3 bases and J lost 3 bases. Looked up from germline, CDR1 is SGHRS and CDR2 is YFSETQ. The CDR3 is made up of 15 amino acids.

This clonotype is classed as medium-sized. V usage is TRBV20-1 and J usage is TRBJ2-2, with D perhaps matching TRBD2 (5 bases). The length of the CDR3 is 13 residues. Trimming took 6 bases from V and 4 from J, leaving 12 bases between them. Germline CDR1 and CDR2: DFQATT and SNEGSKA (reference sequence). CDR3 coding DNA: TGCAGTGCAACTAGAGTGGGCACCGGGGAGCTGTTTTTT. Encoded protein: CSATRVGTGELFF.

The table lists this clonotype with many counts. The chain joins TRBV12-3 or TRBV12-4 to TRBJ2-1; TRBD2 aligns across 16 bases. V lost 5 bases, J lost 14 bases, and 6 bases stayed unmatched. The CDR3 has 14 residues. The CDR3 DNA follows: TGTGCCAGCAGTCCTACCGGGACTAGCGGGGGGGAGTTCTTC. Protein sequence: CASSPTGTSGGEFF.

This clonotype has ten or more counts. V is TRBV11-2 and J is TRBJ2-7, with D possibly being TRBD2 (5 bases). The CDR3 spans 12 residues. V was trimmed by 8 bases and J by 2 bases, leaving 10 bases between them. Germline loops: CDR1 SGHAT, CDR2 FQNNGV. The CDR3 spells CASGRDAYEQYF. CDR3 DNA sequence: TGTGCCAGCGGCCGGGATGCCTACGAGCAGTACTTC.

The rearrangement uses TRBV10-2 and TRBJ2-5; a possible D gene is TRBD2 (6 bases). Germline CDR1 WSHSY, CDR2 SAAADI. The V end was cut by 2 bases, the J end by 0 bases, with 13 bases between. The CDR3 spans 16 residues. The DNA for the CDR3 is TGCGCCAGCAGTGAGCCGGGACTTTGGAACCAAGAGACCCAGTACTTC. It translates to CASSEPGLWNQETQYF.

This clonotype has ten or more counts. The genes are TRBV5-1 and TRBJ2-3, with D tentatively TRBD2 (5 bases). V dropped 0 bases and J dropped 2 bases, with 10 bases sitting between them. The germline V gene has CDR1 SGHRS and CDR2 YFSETQ. This CDR3 spans 15 amino acids. This CDR3 is CASSLASGVTDTQYF. In nucleotides, the CDR3 is TGCGCCAGCAGCTTGGCCTCCGGGGTCACAGATACGCAGTATTTT.

As for this clonotype: The junction departs from the called germline gene at one end, perhaps through a read error. The chain uses TRBV11-2 and TRBJ2-3, with TRBD1 identical over 7 bases. The CDR3 contains 15 residues. The germline V gene encodes CDR1 SGHAT and CDR2 FQNNGV. DNA for the CDR3: TGTGCCAGCAGCTTAGCCCTTAGCAGGGGGAATACGCGGTATTTT. Its protein is CASSLALSRGNTRYF.

This clonotype was seen ten or more times. The J gene is TRBJ2-1, the V gene TRBV5-1, with unresolved D. V was cut by 6 bases and J by 8 bases, with 15 bases left in between. The CDR3 totals 13 residues. The germline CDR1 and CDR2 sequences are SGHRS and YFSETQ. As DNA, the CDR3 is TGCGCCAGCACCTCGCTATCAACGGATGAGCAGTTCTTC. Translation: CASTSLSTDEQFF.

Ten or more counts support this clonotype. This sequence joins TRBV19 and TRBJ1-5; D not certain. The CDR3 consists of 13 residues. The germline V and J ends were trimmed by 2 bases and 6 bases, with 8 bases remaining between them. Per germline, CDR1 LNHDA and CDR2 SQIVND (reference sequence). The CDR3 loop is CASSISDSQPQHF. In DNA form, the CDR3 reads TGTGCCAGTAGTATATCGGACTCTCAGCCCCAGCATTTT.